Described below is a single T cell receptor (beta chain) sequence and its context. Investigators profiled TCR beta VDJ and CDR3 from genomic DNA template. TCRdb recomputed calls from the reads with MiXCR, one row per CDR3 protein. This repertoire shows hundreds of thousands of distinct CDR3 sequences, around 33% found once; its top ten account for nearly 0.85%. Individuals selected for sequencing had exhibited CD8+CD57+ cell expansion on flow cytometry. V was cut by 0 bases and J by 4 bases, with 12 bases left in between. The CDR3 spans 14 residues. The germline gives CDR1 DFQATT, CDR2 SNEGSKA (reference sequence). This entry comes from a study of CD8+CD57+ T cells in acquired aplastic anemia.

Sequencing input: sorted CD4+, CD8+, or CD8+CD57+ T cells (not recorded which) from PBMCs. The chain employs TRBV20-1 and TRBJ1-2; the D gene is possibly TRBD1 (5 bases). The source of this sequence is a human donor with aplastic anemia. CDR3 bases: TGCAGTGCTAGAGACGACAGATACAGCTATGGCTACACCTTC. Amino acids: CSARDDRYSYGYTF.